Following are 14 T cell receptor beta chains from one sample sequenced in a study of T-cell memory formation after mild COVID-19. TCRdb re-called the 5' RACE reads with MiXCR, one entry per CDR3 protein. This sample carries 390,000 or so distinct CDR3 sequences, about 16% of them seen once, and the ten largest clones take roughly 21%. The sample was PBMCs or a T cell subset sorted from them (not recorded which). The receptors were sampled from a man younger than 35 who had mild COVID-19 (a few samples of this study predate the infection). Cell type and time point are not known.

The chain links TRBV14 to TRBJ1-1, with D hard to call. Germline CDR1 and CDR2: SGHDN and FVKESK. The CDR3 is 14 residues long. V dropped 2 bases and J dropped 5 bases, with 12 bases sitting between them. CDR3 residues: CASSQRAGNTEAFF. CDR3 DNA sequence: TGTGCCAGCAGCCAACGCGCAGGTAATACTGAAGCTTTCTTT. Drawing the rest from reference TRBV14 and TRBJ1-1, the complete variable domain is EAGVTQFPSHSVIEKGQTVTLRCDPISGHDNLYWYRRVMGKEIKFLLHFVKESKQDESGMPNNRFLAERTGGTYSTLKVQPAELEDSGVYFCASSQRAGNTEAFFGQGTRLTVV.

This chain uses TRBV4-1 with TRBJ2-2; D possibly matches TRBD1 or TRBD2 (6 bases each). CDR1 is MGHRA and CDR2 is YSYEKL in the germline V gene. This CDR3 is 17 amino acids long. Between the trimmed V and J ends, which lost 0 bases and 2 bases, there was a span of 13 bases. The CDR3 DNA reads TGCGCCAGCAGCCAAGAAGGGGGGCAGCCCAACACCGGGGAGCTGTTTTTT. This gives the protein CASSQEGGQPNTGELFF.

This clonotype was counted a few times. This chain uses TRBV3-1 with TRBJ2-5; D remains ambiguous. Germline V gives CDR1 LGHDT, CDR2 YNNKEL (reference sequence). CDR3 size: 14 residues. Trimming cost V 1 base and J 0 bases, with 6 bases left between them. CDR3 sequence reads: CASSQVRYQETQYF. The CDR3, as DNA: TGTGCCAGCAGCCAAGTCCGGTACCAAGAGACCCAGTACTTC.

This clonotype was recorded many times. The chain recombines TRBV5-1 with TRBJ2-7, with 8 bases fitting TRBD1. V lost 4 bases to trimming and J lost 3 bases; unmatched junction nucleotides: 3. The V gene's germline CDR1 is SGHRS and CDR2 YFSETQ. This CDR3 region has 13 residues. CDR3 in amino acids: CASSTGQGYEQYF. As DNA, the CDR3 is TGCGCCAGCAGCACAGGACAGGGCTACGAGCAGTACTTC.

The V call is TRBV6-5, the J call TRBJ2-3; D gene unclear. V gave up 5 bases and J gave up 5 bases, with 8 bases separating them. Germline values: CDR1 MNHEY, CDR2 SVGAGI. The CDR3 consists of 12 residues. This CDR3 is CASSHRRDTQYF. Here the CDR3 DNA reads TGTGCCAGCAGTCACCGCCGAGATACGCAGTATTTT.

This chain connects TRBV28 to TRBJ1-1; perhaps TRBD1 as D (5 bases). Trimming cost V 8 bases and J 8 bases, with 18 bases left between them. Germline V gene data show CDR1 as MDHEN and CDR2 as SYDVKM. The CDR3 sequence is 13 residues long. The chain's CDR3 is CASVILAGREAFF. CDR3 DNA sequence: TGTGCCAGCGTCATTCTGGCGGGACGGGAAGCTTTCTTT.

V is TRBV6-2 or TRBV6-3 and J is TRBJ1-1; 9 bases map to TRBD1. J gave up 7 bases and V 6 bases, and 6 bases lay outside the gene matches. Looked up from germline, CDR1 is MNHEY and CDR2 is SVGEGT. This CDR3 is 13 amino acids long. This chain's CDR3 is CASSPWTGDEAFF. The CDR3 DNA reads as TGTGCCAGCAGCCCCTGGACAGGGGATGAAGCTTTCTTT.

In this sample, this clonotype turned up a few times. This sequence joins TRBV7-2 and TRBJ1-1, with D perhaps matching TRBD1 (6 bases). V lost 1 base and J 3 bases, leaving 9 bases between the germline ends. The CDR3 sequence is 14 residues long. Looked up from germline, CDR1 is SGHTA and CDR2 is FQGNSA. CDR3 residues: CASSLEGGDTEAFF. CDR3 sequence (DNA): TGTGCCAGCAGCTTAGAAGGGGGGGACACTGAAGCTTTCTTT.

Only a few counts were recorded for this clonotype. The chain is built from TRBV6-5 and TRBJ1-6, with a tentative D call TRBD1 (5 bases). CDR1 is MNHEY and CDR2 is SVGAGI in the germline V gene. V was cut by 2 bases and J by 6 bases, with 17 bases left in between. The length of the CDR3 is 17 residues. The CDR3 sequence is CASSYRSPGRPNSPLHF. CDR3 nucleotide sequence: TGTGCCAGCAGTTACCGATCGCCGGGACGGCCTAATTCACCCCTCCACTTT.

There are a few counts of this clonotype. The rearrangement uses TRBV10-1 and TRBJ2-2, with D unclear. This CDR3 is built from 15 residues. The germline gives CDR1 WNHNN, CDR2 SYGVQD (reference sequence). The V end was cut by 0 bases, the J end by 6 bases, with 11 bases between. As DNA, the CDR3 is TGCGCCAGCAGTGAGTCTGGCCCTCTGGCCGGGGAGCTGTTTTTT. It yields the protein CASSESGPLAGELFF.

A single count supports this clonotype. The CDR3 sequence: CASSHLGNRGNGYTF. The CDR3 region has the DNA TGTGCCAGCTCACACCTCGGTAACAGGGGGAATGGCTACACCTTC. The genes are TRBV18 and TRBJ1-2; 8 bases agree with TRBD1. The CDR3 length is 15 residues. V lost 4 bases to trimming and J lost 6 bases; unmatched junction nucleotides: 10. Germline V gene data show CDR1 as KGHSH and CDR2 as LQKENI.

In its sample, this clonotype was seen many times. The chain has TRBV7-2 and TRBJ2-2, with D possibly matching TRBD1 (5 bases). The CDR3 totals 15 residues. Germline V CDR1 and CDR2: SGHTA, FQGNSA. Deletions cut 1 base from V and 5 bases from J, with 11 bases between. The CDR3 protein is CASSLVPAGTGELFF. The CDR3 DNA reads as TGTGCCAGCAGCTTAGTCCCTGCAGGGACCGGGGAGCTGTTTTTT.

The table lists this clonotype with a few counts. The V gene is TRBV5-4, the J gene TRBJ1-1; no clear D gene. Between the trimmed V and J ends, which lost 4 bases and 1 base, there was a span of 11 bases. The CDR3 totals 14 residues. Germline loops: CDR1 SGHNT, CDR2 YYREEE (reference sequence). The CDR3: CASSPQEWNTEAFF. The CDR3 DNA reads TGTGCCAGCAGCCCCCAAGAATGGAACACTGAAGCTTTCTTT.

There are many counts of this clonotype. The rearrangement links TRBV20-1 to TRBJ2-7; 11 bases match TRBD2. The CDR3 runs to 14 residues. CDR1 DFQATT and CDR2 SNEGSKA come from the germline V gene (reference sequence). Unmatched junction bases numbered 4, after V lost 3 bases and J lost 3 bases. This CDR3 is CSASSLAGGYEQYF. The CDR3 bases are TGCAGTGCTAGTAGTCTAGCGGGGGGCTACGAGCAGTACTTC.